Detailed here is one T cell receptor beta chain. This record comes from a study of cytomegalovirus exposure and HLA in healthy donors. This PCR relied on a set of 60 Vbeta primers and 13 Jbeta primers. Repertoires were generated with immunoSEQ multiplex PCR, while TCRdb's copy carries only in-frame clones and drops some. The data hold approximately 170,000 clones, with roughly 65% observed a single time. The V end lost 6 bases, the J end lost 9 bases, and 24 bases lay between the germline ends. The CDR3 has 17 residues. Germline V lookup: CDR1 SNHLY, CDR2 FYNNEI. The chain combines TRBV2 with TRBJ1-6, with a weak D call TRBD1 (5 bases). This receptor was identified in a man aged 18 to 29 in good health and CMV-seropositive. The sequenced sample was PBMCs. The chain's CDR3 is CASSGGQGLPSSSPLHF. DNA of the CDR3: TGTGCCAGCAGCGGAGGGCAGGGCCTTCCCTCAAGTTCACCCCTCCACTTT.